This TCR beta chain emerged from a study of human T cells and chemical hapten exposure. Indicated time point: patch test 2, 6 weeks after DPC sensitization. Indicated treatment: therapeutic diphenylcyclopropenone sensitization with weekly scalp DPC. CDR1 and CDR2 from the germline V gene are ENHRY and SYGVKD. V lost 11 bases, J lost 6 bases, and 13 bases stayed unmatched. The length of the CDR3 is 14 residues. Each CDR3 protein is one row after TCRdb ran MiXCR on the RACE reads. Among 80,000 to 95,000 distinct CDR3 sequences listed, roughly 9.6% were seen once. This sequence originates from a man aged 35 to 55 with alopecia areata. Some clones in this sample may be carry-over from other donors' samples. The sample in question was whole blood, obtained in connection with sensitization to the hapten diphenylcyclopropenone (DPC). This chain links TRBV10-3 with TRBJ2-3, with 8 bases fitting TRBD2. The CDR3, as DNA: TGTGCCTCATCGTCCGGGACTAGTAGCGATACGCAGTATTTT. Translation gives CASSSGTSSDTQYF.